The 17 T cell receptor beta chains in this list originate from one sample, sequenced in a study of blood T cell repertoires in COVID-19. The protocol was immunoSEQ multiplex PCR, while the TCRdb copy is restricted to in-frame clones and leaves out a portion. Here the sample spans 140,000 to 150,000 clones, around nine tenths being singletons. Sequenced: peripheral blood. All receptors come from a woman in her forties or fifties with acute or convalescent COVID-19.

V is TRBV5-1 and J is TRBJ2-5, with D uncertain. Trimming took off 5 bases at V and 2 bases at J, with 7 bases between the two ends. Germline CDR1 SGHRS, CDR2 YFSETQ. The CDR3 contains 12 residues. CDR3 in DNA: TGCGCCAGCAGTTCCTCTCAAGAGACCCAGTACTTC. Translated: CASSSSQETQYF.

The J gene is TRBJ2-1, the V gene TRBV5-8; TRBD1 is a possible D gene (5 bases). The V gene lost 6 bases and the J gene lost 1 base, with 11 bases spanning the gap. The length of the CDR3 is 14 residues. Germline CDR1 SGHTS, CDR2 YDEGEE. In DNA, the CDR3 is TGTGCCAGCATAAGGGGCATTTCCTACAATGAGCAGTTCTTC. Translated: CASIRGISYNEQFF. The variable domain in full, with the rest retrieved from reference TRBV5-8 and TRBJ2-1, is EAGVTQSPTHLIKTRGQQATLRCSPISGHTSVYWYQQALGLGLQFLLWYDEGEERNRGNFPPRFSGRQFPNYSSELNVNALELEDSALYLCASIRGISYNEQFFGPGTRLTVL.

This chain connects TRBV5-1 to TRBJ1-4, with D possibly TRBD1 on 5 matching bases. The germline V and J ends were trimmed by 5 bases and 4 bases, with 15 bases remaining between them. The CDR3 sequence is 15 residues long. Germline loops: CDR1 SGHRS, CDR2 YFSETQ. DNA for the CDR3: TGCGCCAGCAGTTCGCAGGGTATTGGTAATGAAAAACTGTTTTTT. Its protein is CASSSQGIGNEKLFF.

The rearrangement uses TRBV12-5 and TRBJ2-3, with D possibly TRBD1 on 6 matching bases. Germline V gene data show CDR1 as LGHNT and CDR2 as FRNRAP. The length of the CDR3 is 16 residues. Trimming took off 6 bases at V and 5 bases at J, with 21 bases between the two ends. The CDR3 DNA is TGTGCTAGTGGCCTTGGGGTAGGGACACAGGGAGATACGCAGTATTTT. It codes for CASGLGVGTQGDTQYF.

The chain is built from TRBV27 and TRBJ1-2, with D perhaps matching TRBD1 (6 bases). Trimming pared 5 bases from V and 7 bases from J, leaving 14 bases between. CDR1 is MNHEY and CDR2 is SMNVEV in the germline V gene (reference sequence). The CDR3 extends over 13 amino acids. CDR3 nucleotide sequence: TGTGCCAGCAGTACCCGGGACATCGGTGGCTACACCTTC. It codes for CASSTRDIGGYTF.

The rearrangement joins TRBV30 to TRBJ1-1; possibly TRBD1 for D (6 bases). Germline V gene sequence: CDR1 GTSNPN, CDR2 SVGIG (reference sequence). This CDR3 comprises 12 residues. With 4 bases removed from V and 10 bases from J, the gap between germline ends came to 16 bases. In DNA, the CDR3 is TGTGCCTGGAACCCACAGGGCGGTGGAGCTTTCTTT. This codes for CAWNPQGGGAFF.

The V gene is TRBV7-9, the J gene TRBJ1-1; D gene unclear. The germline CDR1 and CDR2 sequences are SEHNR and FQNEAQ (reference sequence). V was trimmed by 11 bases and J by 7 bases, leaving 14 bases between them. The CDR3 length is 11 residues. The CDR3 region has the DNA TGTGCCCCCAGCCTACGCGGTGAAGCTTTCTTT. Amino acids: CAPSLRGEAFF.

The chain is built from TRBV27 and TRBJ2-2, with a weak D call TRBD2 (5 bases). V lost 2 bases to trimming and J lost 5 bases, with 6 bases between them. The CDR3 totals 13 residues. Germline V gives CDR1 MNHEY, CDR2 SMNVEV (reference sequence). CDR3 sequence: CASSLGRTGELFF. CDR3 DNA sequence: TGTGCCAGCAGTTTAGGGAGAACCGGGGAGCTGTTTTTT.

This rearrangement joins TRBV5-4 to TRBJ1-5; 9 nucleotides agree with TRBD1. After removal of 4 bases from V and 7 bases from J, the junction contained 6 bases not matched to a gene. The CDR3 has 14 amino acids. Germline V gives CDR1 SGHNT, CDR2 YYREEE (reference sequence). In DNA, the CDR3 is TGTGCCAGCAGCCAACAGGGGGCACAACAGCCCCAGCATTTT. It specifies CASSQQGAQQPQHF. Full variable domain (missing parts from reference TRBV5-4 and TRBJ1-5): ETGVTQSPTHLIKTRGQQVTLRCSSQSGHNTVSWYQQALGQGPQFIFQYYREEENGRGNFPPRFSGLQFPNYSSELNVNALELDDSALYLCASSQQGAQQPQHFGDGTRLSIL.

The chain carries TRBV7-2 and TRBJ2-3, with 11 bases lining up with TRBD2. The CDR3 contains 14 residues. Germline assignment: CDR1 SGHTA and CDR2 FQGNSA. V was pared by 6 bases and J by 6 bases, with 5 bases of the junction left unmatched. CDR3 amino acids: CASSPGLAVDTQYF. The CDR3 DNA is TGTGCCAGCAGTCCGGGACTAGCGGTTGATACGCAGTATTTT.

The chain joins TRBV6-6 to TRBJ1-2, with TRBD1 identical over 7 bases. Germline trimming cut 5 bases from V and 8 bases from J; bases unmatched to any gene: 8. The CDR3 runs 13 residues. The germline gives CDR1 MNHNY, CDR2 SVGAGI (reference sequence). CDR3 region: CASSQGVVGGYTF. The CDR3 nucleotides are TGTGCCAGCAGTCAGGGGGTGGTTGGGGGCTACACCTTC.

This clone was seen once. The rearrangement joins TRBV2 to TRBJ1-1, with TRBD1 matching 7 bases. Germline loops: CDR1 SNHLY, CDR2 FYNNEI. The CDR3 is 14 residues long. The V segment lost 4 bases and the J segment 1 base; nucleotides outside the gene matches: 3. The CDR3, as DNA: TGTGCCAGCAGTGGGACAGGTTCGAACACTGAAGCTTTCTTT. It translates to CASSGTGSNTEAFF.

This clone was recorded only once. V is TRBV7-9 and J is TRBJ2-2; D remains unclear. This CDR3 contains 15 residues. V was clipped by 2 bases and J by 1 base, with 8 bases between them. CDR1 and CDR2 (germline): SEHNR, FQNEAQ (reference sequence). The CDR3 coding sequence is TGTGCCAGCAGCTTAAACAGCTTGAACACCGGGGAGCTGTTTTTT. Residues: CASSLNSLNTGELFF.

The rearrangement joins TRBV20-1 to TRBJ1-4; D remains ambiguous. From germline, CDR1 is DFQATT and CDR2 SNEGSKA (reference sequence). The CDR3 consists of 10 residues. V was pared by 4 bases and J by 8 bases, with 5 bases between. The CDR3 reads CSAIQEKLFF. As DNA, the CDR3 is TGCAGTGCTATACAGGAAAAACTGTTTTTT.

The chain joins TRBV3-1 (or the pseudogene TRBV3-2) to TRBJ2-1, with 8 positions matching TRBD2. The V gene end was trimmed by 6 bases and the J gene end by 6 bases; junction bases not matched to a gene: 7. Germline CDR1 is LGHDT and CDR2 is YNNKEL (reference sequence). The length of the CDR3 is 14 residues. The CDR3 spells CASSSPLAVNEQFF. The CDR3, as DNA: TGTGCCAGCAGTTCTCCACTAGCGGTCAATGAGCAGTTCTTC.

V and J are TRBV6-1 and TRBJ2-1; 13 bases are a match to TRBD2. The germline V gene encodes CDR1 MNHNS and CDR2 SASEGT. This CDR3 comprises 16 residues. V gave up 3 bases and J gave up 6 bases; unmatched junction bases: 5. CDR3 in amino acids: CASSDPWTSGSNEQFF. The CDR3 region has the DNA TGTGCCAGCAGTGATCCTTGGACTAGCGGGAGCAATGAGCAGTTCTTC.

This clone has a single count. The chain combines TRBV7-3 with TRBJ1-1; 7 bases align to TRBD1. This CDR3 spans 16 amino acids. Trimming cost V 5 bases and J 1 base; bases outside gene matches: 10. Germline V gene lookup returns CDR1 SGHTA and CDR2 FQGTGA. The CDR3 protein is CASSLTTGSGNTEAFF. In nucleotides, the CDR3 is TGTGCCAGCAGCCTGACGACAGGGTCCGGGAACACTGAAGCTTTCTTT.